These 15 T cell receptor beta chains were sequenced from one sample in a study of shared clonotypes between healthy human individuals. Profiled with immunoSEQ multiplex PCR; TCRdb holds only in-frame clones, not every one. The data contain a few million clones, 90% to 95% of them seen just once; the ten biggest clones take up over 1.5%. Terminally differentiated effector memory CD45RA+ cells were excluded from the naive CD8 cells, which were CD45RO-negative and positively selected for CCR7. Sample: naive CD8+ T cells from PBMCs. These receptors originate from a man between 18 and 35 years old in good health. Some clones in this sample may be carry-over from other donors' samples.

The J gene is TRBJ2-2, the V gene TRBV4-1; D remains ambiguous. Germline V gene lookup returns CDR1 MGHRA and CDR2 YSYEKL. Trimming removed 2 bases from V and 6 bases from J, with 13 bases in between. The CDR3 spans 15 residues. CDR3 residues: CASSQSPTLAGELFF. Written as DNA, the CDR3 is TGCGCCAGCAGCCAATCCCCAACTTTGGCCGGGGAGCTGTTTTTT.

V and J are TRBV4-1 and TRBJ2-7; D uncertain. Trimming took off 1 base at V and 3 bases at J, with 10 bases between the two ends. CDR1 is MGHRA, CDR2 YSYEKL, per germline. The CDR3 has 14 amino acids. CDR3 in amino acids: CASSQGWLDYEQYF. The DNA for the CDR3 is TGCGCCAGCAGCCAAGGATGGTTAGACTACGAGCAGTACTTC.

The V and J genes are TRBV5-8 and TRBJ1-1, with D perhaps matching TRBD1 (5 bases). The CDR3 has 14 residues. Germline V gives CDR1 SGHTS, CDR2 YDEGEE. Between the trimmed V and J ends, which lost 4 bases and 8 bases, there was a span of 18 bases. CDR3 nucleotides: TGTGCCAGCAGCATAGGGACGGAAACGATCGAAGCTTTCTTT. Translated: CASSIGTETIEAFF.

The V and J genes are TRBV19 and TRBJ2-7; 8 nucleotides match TRBD1. The CDR3 contains 13 residues. V trimming: 10 bases; J trimming: 4 bases; junction bases outside the gene matches: 9. The germline gives CDR1 LNHDA, CDR2 SQIVND (reference sequence). Here the CDR3 reads CATRAGGEYEQYF. The CDR3 bases are TGTGCCACCCGAGCAGGGGGCGAGTACGAGCAGTACTTC.

A word on this clone: This same CDR3 is encoded by further DNA sequences in the sample. The CDR3 sequence is CASSSVRDEQFF. The CDR3, as DNA: TGTGCCAGCTCGTCGGTTCGGGATGAGCAGTTCTTC. The chain uses TRBV7-9 and TRBJ2-1; the D is unclear. In germline, CDR1 is SEHNR, CDR2 FQNEAQ (reference sequence). The germline V and J ends were trimmed by 8 bases and 8 bases, with 13 bases remaining between them. This CDR3 has 12 amino acids.

V and J are TRBV27 and TRBJ2-2; no clear D gene. Looked up from germline, CDR1 is MNHEY and CDR2 is SMNVEV (reference sequence). The V end lost 7 bases, the J end lost 7 bases, and 13 bases lay between the germline ends. This CDR3 is 13 amino acids long. The CDR3 sequence is CASTNSRGGELFF. CDR3 coding DNA: TGTGCCAGCACCAACTCCCGTGGCGGGGAGCTGTTTTTT.

This sequence joins TRBV7-9 and TRBJ2-7, with D possibly being TRBD2 (7 bases). Germline-derived CDR1 and CDR2 are SEHNR and FQNEAQ (reference sequence). The V end was cut by 1 base, the J end by 5 bases, with 12 bases between. The length of the CDR3 is 14 residues. The CDR3 DNA reads TGTGCCAGCAGCTTAGGCCGGGGGGCGGACGAGCAGTACTTC. Encoded protein: CASSLGRGADEQYF.

This chain joins TRBV28 and TRBJ2-2; D not resolved. Germline CDR1 and CDR2: MDHEN and SYDVKM. The CDR3 totals 13 residues. V lost 8 bases, J lost 4 bases, and 11 bases lay in between. The CDR3 DNA is TGTGCCAGCTGCACAGCCGGCACCGGGGAGCTGTTTTTT. Residues: CASCTAGTGELFF. The full variable domain, in which reference TRBV28 and TRBJ2-2 provide the parts outside the CDR3, is DVKVTQSSRYLVKRTGEKVFLECVQDMDHENMFWYRQDPGLGLRLIYFSYDVKMKEKGDIPEGYSVSREKKERFSLILESASTNQTSMYLCASCTAGTGELFFGEGSRLTVL.

This rearrangement joins TRBV11-1 to TRBJ2-7, with D unclear. Germline CDR1 and CDR2: SGHAT and FQDESV (reference sequence). The germline V and J ends were trimmed by 0 bases and 2 bases, with 8 bases remaining between them. This CDR3 contains 14 residues. The CDR3 DNA sequence: TGTGCCAGCAGCTTAGCACAGCTCCCCTACGAGCAGTACTTC. It encodes CASSLAQLPYEQYF.

As regards this clone: Within the sample, other DNA sequences also encode this same CDR3. This chain's CDR3 is CASSSTGDTEAFF. DNA of the CDR3: TGTGCCAGCAGCTCCACCGGGGACACTGAAGCTTTCTTT. The chain is built from TRBV27 and TRBJ1-1, with D unclear. Trimming removed 6 bases from V and 3 bases from J, with 11 bases in between. This CDR3 is 13 amino acids long. Germline CDR1 is MNHEY and CDR2 is SMNVEV (reference sequence).

The V and J genes are TRBV4-3 and TRBJ1-4; no firm D call. CDR1 is LGHNA, CDR2 YSLEER, per germline. This CDR3 region has 11 residues. Trimming took 1 base from V and 16 from J, leaving 10 bases between them. DNA for the CDR3: TGCGCCAGCAGCCAAGGGACTCAAAAGTTTTTT. Protein product: CASSQGTQKFF.

The rearrangement links TRBV5-4 to TRBJ1-2, with D tentatively TRBD1 (5 bases). V was pared by 0 bases and J by 10 bases, with 10 bases between. The CDR3 loop spans 12 amino acids. The germline CDR1 and CDR2 sequences are SGHNT and YYREEE (reference sequence). Written as DNA, the CDR3 is TGTGCCAGCAGCTTGGATGGGACCTTCTACACCTTC. It translates to CASSLDGTFYTF.

The V call is TRBV5-4, the J call TRBJ2-2, with D possibly TRBD2 on 6 matching bases. CDR3 length equals 19 residues. Germline CDR1 and CDR2: SGHNT and YYREEE (reference sequence). Between the trimmed V and J ends, which lost 4 bases and 1 base, there was a span of 23 bases. CDR3 loop: CASSPGGSPGGLNTGELFF. The CDR3 DNA follows: TGTGCCAGCAGCCCTGGGGGGTCGCCAGGAGGTCTGAACACCGGGGAGCTGTTTTTT.

The rearrangement joins TRBV19 to TRBJ2-1, with D perhaps being TRBD1 or TRBD2 (5 bases each). CDR3 length: 15 amino acids. V was cut by 8 bases and J by 0 bases, with 14 bases left in between. The germline V gene encodes CDR1 LNHDA and CDR2 SQIVND (reference sequence). The CDR3 DNA sequence: TGTGCCAGTCATACTGGGGGTAGCTCCTACAATGAGCAGTTCTTC. Its translation: CASHTGGSSYNEQFF.

The table lists this clone with a count of one. The chain uses TRBV27 and TRBJ1-1; no definite D call. Looked up from germline, CDR1 is MNHEY and CDR2 is SMNVEV (reference sequence). The CDR3 runs 15 residues. Trimming removed 3 bases from V and 3 bases from J, with 14 bases in between. CDR3 DNA sequence: TGTGCCAGCAGTTTCCTGGCGGGCATGGACACTGAAGCTTTCTTT. Its translation is CASSFLAGMDTEAFF.